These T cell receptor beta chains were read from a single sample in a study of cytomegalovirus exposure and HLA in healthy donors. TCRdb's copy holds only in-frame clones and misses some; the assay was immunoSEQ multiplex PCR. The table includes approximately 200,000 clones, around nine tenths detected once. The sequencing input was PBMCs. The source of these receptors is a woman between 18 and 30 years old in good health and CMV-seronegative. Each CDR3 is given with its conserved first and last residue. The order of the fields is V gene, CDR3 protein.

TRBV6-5,CASSAAGGTYEQYF
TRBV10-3,CAISEADQGGYGYTF
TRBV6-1,CASSEGGQDGYEQYF
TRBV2,CASSAEGRSGNEQFF
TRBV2,CASRVQGEAFF
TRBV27,CASSSPRDRADGYTF
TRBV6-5,CASSYGLAGDNEQFF
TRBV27,CASRPRGERQPQHF
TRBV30,CAWSSLRQHPLGEQYF
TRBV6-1,CASSEERDRSQHF
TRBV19,CASSIAPAGGYEQYF
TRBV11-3,CASSQFTGELFF
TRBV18,CASSPPKYEVTYEQYF
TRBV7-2,CASSSAPSLAGGMGEQFF
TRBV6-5,CASSYSAEPGNTIYF
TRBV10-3,CATSGSSYEQYF